One sample yielded the 26 T cell receptor beta chains listed below, sequenced in a study of blood T cells in healthy people across ages. A sample-barcoded 5' primer and a J-beta primer mix were used in a second PCR of roughly 7 to 11 cycles. TCRdb analysed the 5' RACE reads with MiXCR anew, one entry per CDR3 protein. The table records 800,000 to 1,000,000 distinct CDR3 sequences, roughly 43% of them present only once. Sequencing used blood. These TCRs come from a man younger than 45 in good health.

CDR3 sequence (DNA): TGCGCCAGCAGCCAACGAGCCCCGGGACAGGCGAACACCGGGGAGCTGTTTTTT. Protein product: CASSQRAPGQANTGELFF. V is TRBV4-1 and J is TRBJ2-2; TRBD1 matches 8 bases. The CDR3 runs to 18 residues. The germline gives CDR1 MGHRA, CDR2 YSYEKL. J lost 0 bases, V lost 2 bases, and 8 bases had no gene match.

The chain joins TRBV4-1 to TRBJ2-1, with TRBD2 matching 7 bases. The V gene end was trimmed by 3 bases and the J gene end by 1 base; junction bases not matched to a gene: 9. Germline V lookup: CDR1 MGHRA, CDR2 YSYEKL. CDR3 length equals 17 residues. Written as DNA, the CDR3 is TGCGCCAGCAGCCAGGGACCGGGGGGAGCATCCTACAATGAGCAGTTCTTC. This gives the protein CASSQGPGGASYNEQFF.

The chain couples TRBV3-1 to TRBJ2-6, with a weak D call TRBD1 (5 bases). V lost 0 bases and J lost 0, with 24 bases in between. CDR1 and CDR2 (germline): LGHDT, YNNKEL (reference sequence). This CDR3 region has 22 residues. As DNA, the CDR3 is TGTGCCAGCAGCCAAGATCTTGCAGGACAATTTTTTCTAAGCTCTGGGGCCAACGTCCTGACTTTC. This sequence encodes CASSQDLAGQFFLSSGANVLTF.

This chain joins TRBV11-3 and TRBJ2-3; the D gene is possibly TRBD2 (5 bases). Looked up from germline, CDR1 is SGHNT and CDR2 is YENEEA. The CDR3 totals 15 residues. V lost 0 bases, J lost 6 bases, and 13 bases lay in between. The CDR3 DNA reads TGTGCCAGCAGCTTAGACGGGATCGGTGGGGATACGCAGTATTTT. This translates into CASSLDGIGGDTQYF.

J is TRBJ2-7 and V is TRBV3-1, with a weak D call TRBD1 (6 bases). The germline V gene encodes CDR1 LGHDT and CDR2 YNNKEL (reference sequence). CDR3 length: 12 residues. Trimming removed 8 bases at V and 5 bases at J, with 13 bases between. The CDR3 DNA reads TGTGCCAGCGGTAACAGGGCCCACGAGCAGTACTTC. This sequence encodes CASGNRAHEQYF.

A word on this clonotype: Being one base from a much bigger clone, this may be a read error. V gene TRBV9 combines with J gene TRBJ2-3; D unclear. The CDR3 has 16 amino acids. Germline CDR1 and CDR2: SGDLS and YYNGEE. With 0 bases removed from V and 0 bases from J, the gap between germline ends came to 11 bases. In DNA form, the CDR3 reads TGTGCCAGCAGCGTAGATGTAGCCCCTAGCACAGATACGCAGTATTTT. Protein: CASSVDVAPSTDTQYF. Supplemented by reference TRBV9 and TRBJ2-3, the full variable domain reads DSGVTQTPKHLITATGQRVTLRCSPRSGDLSVYWYQQSLDQGLQFLIQYYNGEERAKGNILERFSAQQFPDLHSELNLSSLELGDSALYFCASSVDVAPSTDTQYFGPGTRLTVL.

The J gene is TRBJ2-5, the V gene TRBV7-3, with a weak D call TRBD2 (6 bases). V gave up 1 base and J gave up 5 bases, with 11 bases separating them. CDR1 and CDR2 (germline): SGHTA, FQGTGA. The CDR3 is 14 residues long. The CDR3, as DNA: TGTGCCAGCAGCTTAATAGGCGGGGCTGAGACCCAGTACTTC. Translating it yields CASSLIGGAETQYF.

The chain carries TRBV20-1 and TRBJ1-1; the D is unclear. The CDR3 sequence is 14 residues long. Per the germline V gene, CDR1 is DFQATT and CDR2 is SNEGSKA (reference sequence). V was clipped by 5 bases and J by 4 bases, with 17 bases between them. The CDR3 is CSALSPGSLTEAFF. CDR3 bases: TGCAGTGCTCTGAGCCCAGGTAGCCTCACTGAAGCTTTCTTT.

The gene calls are TRBV30 and TRBJ2-1; 8 nucleotides agree with TRBD2. Germline-derived CDR1 and CDR2 are GTSNPN and SVGIG (reference sequence). J gave up 6 bases and V 2 bases, and 6 bases lay outside the gene matches. This CDR3 contains 14 residues. The chain's CDR3 is CAWSIERGGNEQFF. The CDR3 DNA is TGTGCCTGGAGTATAGAACGGGGGGGCAATGAGCAGTTCTTC.

The chain is built from TRBV12-3 or TRBV12-4 and TRBJ1-1, with D perhaps TRBD1 (5 bases). This CDR3 is built from 15 residues. V lost 4 bases and J lost 1, with 13 bases in between. For the CDR3, the DNA is TGTGCCAGCAGTTGGGGCGGGCACCAGAACACTGAAGCTTTCTTT. Its protein is CASSWGGHQNTEAFF.

This clonotype was counted ten times or more. V is TRBV4-1 and J is TRBJ1-2; unclear D gene. Trimming took 0 bases from V and 8 from J, leaving 16 bases between them. Germline V gene lookup returns CDR1 MGHRA and CDR2 YSYEKL. The CDR3 extends over 15 amino acids. The CDR3 nucleotides are TGCGCCAGCAGCCAAGAGACGACGGCGGGAGGAGGCTACACCTTC. Translating gives CASSQETTAGGGYTF.

The chain recombines TRBV12-3 or TRBV12-4 with TRBJ1-5; D call uncertain. The CDR3 totals 14 residues. V dropped 6 bases and J dropped 3 bases, with 12 bases sitting between them. The CDR3, as DNA: TGTGCCAGCAGCGCCCCGGGCATCAATCAGCCCCAGCATTTT. Translation: CASSAPGINQPQHF.

This clonotype has more than one count but fewer than ten. The rearrangement joins TRBV11-2 to TRBJ2-1, with a possible D match to TRBD2 (5 bases). CDR1 is SGHAT and CDR2 is FQNNGV in the germline V gene. Between the trimmed V and J ends, which lost 5 bases and 3 bases, there was a span of 14 bases. This CDR3 has 15 residues. CDR3 coding DNA: TGTGCCAGCAGCCTGACCGGGGAAGACTACAATGAGCAGTTCTTC. Its translation is CASSLTGEDYNEQFF.

The V call is TRBV25-1, the J call TRBJ2-5, with D perhaps given as TRBD1 or TRBD2 (5 bases each). The CDR3 runs 13 residues. Trimming took 0 bases from V and 13 from J, leaving 15 bases between them. Germline V lookup: CDR1 MGHDK, CDR2 SYGVNS. The CDR3 nucleotides read TGTGCCAGCAGTGAATACGGGATCAGGGAGCGGTACTTC. Translated: CASSEYGIRERYF.

The rearrangement uses TRBV29-1 and TRBJ2-1, with 11 bases that match TRBD2. The trim removed 7 bases at V and 4 bases at J, leaving 9 bases unmatched. Looked up from germline, CDR1 is SQVTM and CDR2 is ANQGSEA. This CDR3 region has 15 residues. The CDR3 DNA is TGCAGCGATCTTACCACTAGCGGGGGATACAATGAGCAGTTCTTC. This gives the protein CSDLTTSGGYNEQFF.

This clonotype was recorded a few times. This chain uses TRBV10-3 with TRBJ1-5; 10 nucleotides match TRBD1. The CDR3 totals 16 residues. V lost 0 bases to trimming and J lost 6 bases; unmatched junction nucleotides: 5. Germline assignment: CDR1 ENHRY and CDR2 SYGVKD. The CDR3 spells CAISESGRDRGQPQHF. The DNA for the CDR3 is TGTGCCATCAGTGAGTCGGGAAGGGACAGGGGTCAGCCCCAGCATTTT.

Ten or more counts support this clonotype. The CDR3: CASSVGLNNEQFF. CDR3 DNA sequence: TGTGCCAGCAGCGTAGGGCTGAACAATGAGCAGTTCTTC. The chain has TRBV9 and TRBJ2-1, with D hard to call. This CDR3 has 13 residues. V was shortened by 0 bases and J by 5 bases, with 6 bases between the two germline ends. The germline V gene has CDR1 SGDLS and CDR2 YYNGEE.

This clonotype was seen more than once but under ten times. The chain recombines TRBV7-9 with TRBJ2-3, with no clear D. V gave up 0 bases and J gave up 0 bases, with 10 bases separating them. CDR1 and CDR2 from the germline V gene are SEHNR and FQNEAQ (reference sequence). The CDR3 is made up of 16 amino acids. CDR3 sequence reads: CASSLAGGDSTDTQYF. CDR3 bases: TGTGCCAGCAGCTTAGCTGGCGGCGACAGCACAGATACGCAGTATTTT.

This chain uses TRBV5-4 with TRBJ2-3; unclear D gene. CDR3 length equals 15 residues. Trimming removed 5 bases from V and 0 bases from J, with 13 bases in between. Germline V gene sequence: CDR1 SGHNT, CDR2 YYREEE (reference sequence). The CDR3 DNA is TGTGCCAGCAGGACATGGACCGCTAGCACAGATACGCAGTATTTT. It is translated as CASRTWTASTDTQYF.

This clonotype has a single count. The chain employs TRBV12-3 or TRBV12-4 and TRBJ2-3; 7 bases are shared with TRBD2. The V segment lost 8 bases and the J segment 4 bases; nucleotides outside the gene matches: 9. This CDR3 comprises 14 residues. CDR3 coding DNA: TGTGCCAGCGACGGGGGAACTAGCGCAGATACGCAGTATTTT. Its protein product is CASDGGTSADTQYF.

This chain uses TRBV6-2 or TRBV6-3 with TRBJ1-6; D ambiguous. With 11 bases removed from V and 7 bases from J, the gap between germline ends came to 15 bases. Germline loops: CDR1 MNHEY, CDR2 SVGEGT. CDR3 size: 13 residues. The CDR3: CAVSRSENSPLHF. The CDR3 nucleotides read TGTGCCGTCAGCCGAAGCGAGAATTCACCCCTCCACTTT.

This clonotype was seen a handful of times. The CDR3 DNA reads as TGTGCCAGCAGTCTGGTTACAGGGGGCTATGGCTACACCTTC. Translated: CASSLVTGGYGYTF. This sequence joins TRBV27 and TRBJ1-2, with 8 bases that match TRBD1. CDR1 is MNHEY and CDR2 is SMNVEV in the germline V gene (reference sequence). The junction had 6 bases not matched to a gene; V was cut back by 5 bases and J by 4 bases. The CDR3 length is 14 residues.

This chain joins TRBV18 and TRBJ2-1; D is unresolved. The germline gives CDR1 KGHSH, CDR2 LQKENI. The germline V and J ends were trimmed by 0 bases and 3 bases, with 9 bases remaining between them. The CDR3 is made up of 15 amino acids. The CDR3 region is CASSPPKTGYNEQFF. The DNA of the CDR3 is TGTGCCAGCTCACCACCGAAGACTGGCTACAATGAGCAGTTCTTC.

The chain recombines TRBV3-1 with TRBJ2-3; 12 bases line up with TRBD2. The CDR3 contains 16 residues. Germline assignment: CDR1 LGHDT and CDR2 YNNKEL (reference sequence). Trimming took 4 bases from V and 6 from J; bases not matched to a gene: 8. The CDR3 DNA reads as TGTGCCAGCAGCCCCTATCTAGCGGGGGGGAGTGATACGCAGTATTTT. This sequence encodes CASSPYLAGGSDTQYF.

V is TRBV29-1 and J is TRBJ2-5, with D hard to call. The CDR3 spans 11 residues. Germline lookup yields CDR1 SQVTM and CDR2 ANQGSEA. V lost 3 bases to trimming and J lost 4 bases, with 6 bases between them. The CDR3, as DNA: TGCAGCGTTGATCTCCCAGAGACCCAGTACTTC. Encoded protein: CSVDLPETQYF.

The V call is TRBV29-1, the J call TRBJ2-5, with 11 bases that match TRBD2. This CDR3 has 16 residues. Trimming took 1 base from V and 2 from J; bases not matched to a gene: 6. Germline CDR1 reads SQVTM; CDR2 reads ANQGSEA. CDR3 residues: CSVEGGLAAIQETQYF. CDR3 DNA sequence: TGCAGCGTTGAAGGGGGACTAGCGGCGATTCAAGAGACCCAGTACTTC.